The rows below give T cell receptor beta chains drawn from one sample of a study of T cell repertoires in cytomegalovirus infection. TCRdb re-analysed the reads in MiXCR, keeping a single row per CDR3 protein. The data contain 450,000 to 550,000 distinct CDR3 sequences, approximately 16% of them singletons. Sequenced: CD8+ T cells from PBMCs. All receptors come from a human donor in good health (CMV status not recorded). Some clones in this sample may be carry-over from other donors' samples. Both conserved end residues are trimmed from each CDR3.

v_gene: TRBV2
j_gene: TRBJ2-2
CDR3aa: ASSGGRAWGYTGELF

v_gene: TRBV27
j_gene: TRBJ2-7
CDR3aa: ASRYGQGYEQY

v_gene: TRBV28
j_gene: TRBJ2-5
CDR3aa: ASSSRWTGGQFEETQY

v_gene: TRBV7-2
j_gene: TRBJ2-7
CDR3aa: ASSRHGPSNEQY

v_gene: TRBV4-2
j_gene: TRBJ1-5
CDR3aa: ASSRTRGSNQPQH

v_gene: TRBV7-9
j_gene: TRBJ1-6
CDR3aa: ASSPPEGGNSPLH

v_gene: TRBV5-1
j_gene: TRBJ2-7
CDR3aa: ASSSTGGTYYEQY

v_gene: TRBV7-4
j_gene: TRBJ2-1
CDR3aa: ASSFRLAGNVYNEQF

v_gene: TRBV19
j_gene: TRBJ1-2
CDR3aa: ASLQETYGYT

v_gene: TRBV7-9
j_gene: TRBJ2-5
CDR3aa: ASSSLGKGYQETQY

v_gene: TRBV20-1
j_gene: TRBJ2-1
CDR3aa: SARVPSGTFNEQF

v_gene: TRBV10-1
j_gene: TRBJ2-3
CDR3aa: ASSEGQSGGITDTQY

v_gene: TRBV9
j_gene: TRBJ2-7
CDR3aa: ASSPPSRGVHEQY

v_gene: TRBV15
j_gene: TRBJ2-6
CDR3aa: ATSRDRRAGANVLT

v_gene: TRBV2
j_gene: TRBJ2-3
CDR3aa: ASSEDAPSTDTQY

v_gene: TRBV7-8
j_gene: TRBJ1-1
CDR3aa: ASSAGGEDTEAF

v_gene: TRBV27
j_gene: TRBJ2-1
CDR3aa: ASSYTSGSINEQF

v_gene: TRBV6-5
j_gene: TRBJ1-2
CDR3aa: ASSYRDRTNYGYT

v_gene: TRBV12-5
j_gene: TRBJ1-1
CDR3aa: ASGLVIVRTGNTEAF

v_gene: TRBV6-1
j_gene: TRBJ1-1
CDR3aa: ASSEGTGGRRTEAF

v_gene: TRBV7-9
j_gene: TRBJ2-2
CDR3aa: ASSTPGTGATGELF

v_gene: TRBV12-3/TRBV12-4
j_gene: TRBJ2-1
CDR3aa: ASRNRDRDNEQF

v_gene: TRBV20-1
j_gene: TRBJ2-7
CDR3aa: SARDLAGPSREQY

v_gene: TRBV7-8
j_gene: TRBJ2-5
CDR3aa: ASSSRLIQETQY

v_gene: TRBV2
j_gene: TRBJ2-5
CDR3aa: ASSEALAVSRDLRSGETQY

v_gene: TRBV28
j_gene: TRBJ2-1
CDR3aa: ASSSSNADEQF

v_gene: TRBV12-5
j_gene: TRBJ2-2
CDR3aa: ASGFDGRARVGELF

v_gene: TRBV12-3/TRBV12-4
j_gene: TRBJ1-1
CDR3aa: ASSFRDIEAF

v_gene: TRBV9
j_gene: TRBJ1-5
CDR3aa: ASSVGHNQPQH

v_gene: TRBV3-1
j_gene: TRBJ2-2
CDR3aa: ASSPGLAGSYTGELF

v_gene: TRBV9
j_gene: TRBJ1-1
CDR3aa: ASSVVGGGDTEAF

v_gene: TRBV6-6
j_gene: TRBJ1-1
CDR3aa: ATRPWRDTEAF

v_gene: TRBV7-9
j_gene: TRBJ1-5
CDR3aa: ASSLGFGTGRMGQPQH

v_gene: TRBV29-1
j_gene: TRBJ1-1
CDR3aa: SVEAGGEPEAF

v_gene: TRBV4-2
j_gene: TRBJ2-1
CDR3aa: ASSRDGGDYNEQF

v_gene: TRBV7-2
j_gene: TRBJ2-1
CDR3aa: ASSVDLNHLNEQF

v_gene: TRBV7-9
j_gene: TRBJ2-3
CDR3aa: ASSPLLQGVITDTQY

v_gene: TRBV19
j_gene: TRBJ2-7
CDR3aa: ATRDRAAEQY

v_gene: TRBV12-5
j_gene: TRBJ2-1
CDR3aa: ASGLPPGRSSYNEQF

v_gene: TRBV4-2
j_gene: TRBJ2-7
CDR3aa: ASSQTSGGPYEQY

v_gene: TRBV5-1
j_gene: TRBJ1-1
CDR3aa: ASSRGVSGNTEAF

v_gene: TRBV11-2
j_gene: TRBJ2-3
CDR3aa: ASSSWSGLHGVGDTQY

v_gene: TRBV20-1
j_gene: TRBJ1-3
CDR3aa: SARESGGDWNTIY

v_gene: TRBV12-3/TRBV12-4
j_gene: TRBJ1-4
CDR3aa: ASSSATNERLF

v_gene: TRBV7-9
j_gene: TRBJ1-1
CDR3aa: ASKELNTEAF

v_gene: TRBV12-3/TRBV12-4
j_gene: TRBJ2-2
CDR3aa: ASSTYLAGGPTGELF

v_gene: TRBV6-5
j_gene: TRBJ2-2
CDR3aa: ASSSGTGDTGELF

v_gene: TRBV9
j_gene: TRBJ2-7
CDR3aa: ASSVGDRAREQY

v_gene: TRBV14
j_gene: TRBJ2-1
CDR3aa: ASSQAAFYNEQF

v_gene: TRBV7-9
j_gene: TRBJ2-7
CDR3aa: ASSLVRGFYEQY

v_gene: TRBV11-2
j_gene: TRBJ2-7
CDR3aa: ASSSYGRGGYEQY

v_gene: TRBV29-1
j_gene: TRBJ1-3
CDR3aa: SVAGLPGNTIY

v_gene: TRBV27
j_gene: TRBJ1-6
CDR3aa: ASAISTASNSPLH